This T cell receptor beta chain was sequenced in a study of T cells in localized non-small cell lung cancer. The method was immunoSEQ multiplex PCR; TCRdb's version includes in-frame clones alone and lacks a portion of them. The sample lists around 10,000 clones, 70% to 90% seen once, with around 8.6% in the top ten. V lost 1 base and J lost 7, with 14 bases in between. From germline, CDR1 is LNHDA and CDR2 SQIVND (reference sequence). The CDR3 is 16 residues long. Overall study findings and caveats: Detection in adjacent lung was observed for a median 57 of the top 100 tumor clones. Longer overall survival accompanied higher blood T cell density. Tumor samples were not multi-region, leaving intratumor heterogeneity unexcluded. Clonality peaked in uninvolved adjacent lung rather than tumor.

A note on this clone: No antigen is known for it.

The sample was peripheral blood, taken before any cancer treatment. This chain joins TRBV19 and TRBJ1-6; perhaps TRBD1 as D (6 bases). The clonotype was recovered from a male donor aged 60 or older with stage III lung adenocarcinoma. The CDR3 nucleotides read TGTGCCAGTAGTATAGTCCCGGGGGCGAGGAATTCACCCCTCCACTTT. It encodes CASSIVPGARNSPLHF.